This T cell receptor beta chain emerged from a study of shared T cell receptors in the human thymus. Clones were sequenced by immunoSEQ multiplex PCR, and TCRdb holds only the in-frame ones, with some missing. The sample contains approximately 730,000 clones, 80% to 90% of which appear only once. This sample was shared with a second study, whose subject was human thymus T cells. That paper states: Resections from corrective heart surgery provided thymus tissue.

Sequenced: thymocytes. The source of this sequence is a girl in the first two years of life with a congenital heart defect.

Written as DNA, the CDR3 is TGTGCCAGCAGCCAAGATGCCGGGGTGTATGGCTACACCTTC. Amino acid sequence: CASSQDAGVYGYTF. The rearrangement joins TRBV14 to TRBJ1-2; D is unresolved. CDR1 and CDR2 from the germline V gene are SGHDN and FVKESK. The V end was cut by 0 bases, the J end by 5 bases, with 10 bases between. This CDR3 has 14 amino acids.